This T cell receptor beta chain derives from a study of beta chain features in type 1 diabetes. As to this clone: What it binds is not known.

The investigators reverse transcribed all of the isolated RNA, so they sequenced expressed TCRB transcripts. Naive, central memory and regulatory T cell samples came to a mean of roughly 4 million reads. Here immunoSEQ multiplex PCR was the method, and the copy in TCRdb shows in-frame clones only, minus some. Of 200,000 to 250,000 clones in the sample, 9.6% are singletons; the top ten hold around 0.037%. Broader study findings: VDJ junctions in type 1 diabetes patients carried more deletions and fewer insertions.

The V gene lost 7 bases and the J gene lost 9 bases, with 19 bases spanning the gap. Germline CDR1 and CDR2: SQVTM and ANQGSEA. The CDR3 consists of 13 residues. This sequence joins TRBV29-1 and TRBJ1-5; TRBD1 is a possible D gene (5 bases). The TCR comes from a woman aged 18-29 years in good health. Sequences were obtained from naive CD4+ T cells from blood. The CDR3 sequence: CSAGGGPGWPQHF. In DNA, the CDR3 is TGCAGCGCGGGCGGGGGTCCGGGTTGGCCCCAGCATTTT.